A selection of T cell receptor beta chains follows, all from one sample in a study of shared T cell receptors in the human thymus. Only in-frame clones appear in the TCRdb table, and some are missing; sequencing was by immunoSEQ multiplex PCR. The sample includes approximately 760,000 clones, 70% to 90% of them seen just once. This sample also appeared in a second study, on human thymus T cells.

The sequenced sample consisted of thymocytes. The receptors were gathered from a girl younger than two with a congenital heart defect. Each CDR3 is given with its conserved first and last residue. Fields, in order: J gene, V gene, clone size, D gene, CDR3 DNA, CDR3 protein. D genes are given only for firm matches. The size field is filled for only some rows; it gives once, few, many or a size class.

TRBJ1-2 | TRBV6-1 | NA | TRBD1 | TGTGCCAGCAGGCCCGGGACAGATAACTATGGCTACACCTTC | CASRPGTDNYGYTF
TRBJ2-1 | TRBV7-9 | NA | TRBD1 | TGTGCCAGCAGCGCCGAGTGGGGGACAGAGAACAATGAGCAGTTCTTC | CASSAEWGTENNEQFF
TRBJ1-1 | TRBV2 | NA | NA | TGTGCCAGCGACTACAGCCCATCACAGGGTGGGAACACTGAAGCTTTCTTT | CASDYSPSQGGNTEAFF
TRBJ2-5 | TRBV5-1 | NA | NA | TGCGCCAGCAGCTTGGTGTTAGCGAGGGAGACCCAGTACTTC | CASSLVLARETQYF
TRBJ1-4 | TRBV5-6 | once | TRBD1 | TGTGCCAGCAGCTCACCACAGGGGGTAGATGAAAAACTGTTTTTT | CASSSPQGVDEKLFF
TRBJ2-2 | TRBV6-5 | NA | TRBD2 | TGTGCCAGCAGTTACAGACTAGCGAGCACCGGGGAGCTGTTTTTT | CASSYRLASTGELFF
TRBJ2-5 | TRBV5-4 | NA | TRBD2 | TGTGCCAGCAGCTCACGAGCGGGGGGGGGAGAGACCCAGTACTTC | CASSSRAGGGETQYF
TRBJ1-3 | TRBV9 | NA | NA | TGTGCCAGCAGCTACGGGGGGCTGAGCTCTGGAAACACCATATATTTT | CASSYGGLSSGNTIYF
TRBJ1-3 | TRBV6-1 | once | TRBD1 | TGTGCCAGCAGTGAAGGCCGGGACAGCTCTGGAAACACCATATATTTT | CASSEGRDSSGNTIYF
TRBJ2-7 | TRBV10-2 | NA | TRBD2 | TGCGCCAGCAGACCTAGCGGGGAACCCTCCTACGAGCAGTACTTC | CASRPSGEPSYEQYF
TRBJ2-1 | TRBV6-1 | NA | TRBD2 | TGTGCCAGCAGTGAAAGTAGCGGGGAGCCTTATCCCAATGAGCAGTTCTTC | CASSESSGEPYPNEQFF
TRBJ1-4 | TRBV4-3 | NA | NA | TGCGCCAGCACCCAACGCTGGTCGGGACTTTCAGCAACTAATGAAAAACTGTTTTTT | CASTQRWSGLSATNEKLFF
TRBJ1-2 | TRBV5-4 | NA | NA | TGTGCCAGCAGGAACGAGGAGTCGGGGGGCAGACCCTATGGCTACACCTTC | CASRNEESGGRPYGYTF
TRBJ1-3 | TRBV6-5 | NA | TRBD1 | TGTGCCAGCAGTTACACCGGGACAGCTGGAAACACCATATATTTT | CASSYTGTAGNTIYF
TRBJ2-3 | TRBV6-1 | NA | TRBD1 | TGTGCCAGCAGTGATAAACGTCGGACAGGGCCGAACACAGATACGCAGTATTTT | CASSDKRRTGPNTDTQYF
TRBJ1-3 | TRBV6-1 | NA | TRBD1 | TGTGCCAGCAGTCGACAGGGCTCAAACACCATATATTTT | CASSRQGSNTIYF
TRBJ2-6 | TRBV4-3 | NA | NA | TGCGCCAGCAGCCAAGATCGCCGGGTCTTTCACTCTGGGGCCAACGTCCTGACTTTC | CASSQDRRVFHSGANVLTF
TRBJ1-2 | TRBV9 | NA | NA | TGTGCCAGCAGCGTGGTTCCAGGGGACTATGGCTACACCTTC | CASSVVPGDYGYTF
TRBJ1-2 | TRBV6-5 | NA | TRBD1 | TGTGCCAGCAGTTACTCGTTTGGACAGGCCACTGGGGGCTACACCTTC | CASSYSFGQATGGYTF
TRBJ1-2 | TRBV5-5 | NA | TRBD1 | TGTGCCAGCAGCTTGGAGGAGGGGGCCGGTAACTATGGCTACACCTTC | CASSLEEGAGNYGYTF
TRBJ1-2 | TRBV5-1 | NA | NA | TGCGCCAGCAGCTTGGGTGCTGCCTGGGGCAAGGTCTATGGCTACACCTTC | CASSLGAAWGKVYGYTF
TRBJ2-7 | TRBV5-1 | NA | NA | TGCGCCAGCAGCCCAGTAGCCCCGACCTACGAGCAGTACTTC | CASSPVAPTYEQYF
TRBJ2-6 | TRBV13 | NA | NA | TGTGCCAGCAGCTTAGGCCTAGTCGCCGGGGCCAACGTCCTGACTTTC | CASSLGLVAGANVLTF
TRBJ2-3 | TRBV6-1 | NA | NA | TGTGCCAGCAGTGAAGCCAGGGCCTACCACACAGATACGCAGTATTTT | CASSEARAYHTDTQYF
TRBJ2-5 | TRBV11-2 | NA | NA | TGTGCCAGCAGCTTAGGATTCTACAGGTGGGCGTCCCAAGAGACCCAGTACTTC | CASSLGFYRWASQETQYF
TRBJ2-7 | TRBV13 | NA | NA | TGTGCCAGCAGCCCTTACAACGGACAGACCAAACCTTCACCCAGGGCCTACGAGCAGTACTTC | CASSPYNGQTKPSPRAYEQYF
TRBJ1-2 | TRBV27 | NA | TRBD1 | TGTGCCAGCAGTTTTCTCGGGACAGGGATTTATGGCTACACCTTC | CASSFLGTGIYGYTF
TRBJ2-7 | TRBV6-4 | NA | NA | TGTGCCAGCAGTGAAGGTCCCGGGGTAGAGGCCTACGAGCAGTACTTC | CASSEGPGVEAYEQYF
TRBJ2-3 | TRBV5-1 | NA | NA | TGCGCCAGCAGCTTTCGGCAGGGCACAGATACGCAGTATTTT | CASSFRQGTDTQYF
TRBJ2-2 | TRBV12-5 | NA | NA | TGTGCTAGTATTAAGGGGTCCCACCTGAGGGAGCTGTTTTTT | CASIKGSHLRELFF
TRBJ2-3 | TRBV28 | NA | TRBD2 | TGTGCCAGCACCAGGACTAGCGGGGGGCCCGTTAGCACAGATACGCAGTATTTT | CASTRTSGGPVSTDTQYF
TRBJ1-4 | TRBV13 | NA | NA | TGTGCCAGCAGCTTAAAATCTGTGGCAGCGAAACTGTTTTTT | CASSLKSVAAKLFF
TRBJ2-1 | TRBV4-3 | NA | NA | TGCGCCAGCAGCCAAGGGTGGGCAGGGCTCCACAATGAGCAGTTCTTC | CASSQGWAGLHNEQFF
TRBJ1-2 | TRBV29-1 | NA | TRBD1 | TGCAGCGTTCCAAAGAGGGGACAGTGTTTCGGGCGCTGCGGCTACACCTTC | CSVPKRGQCFGRCGYTF
TRBJ1-1 | TRBV14 | once | NA | TGTGCCAGCAGCCAAGAGGGAGTGGTTTCGAACACTGAAGCTTTCTTT | CASSQEGVVSNTEAFF
TRBJ1-3 | TRBV28 | NA | NA | TGTGCCAGCAGCGACAGCCGAAACACCATATATTTT | CASSDSRNTIYF
TRBJ1-3 | TRBV13 | few | NA | TGTGCCAGCAGCACCCGCCCCCCCGCCAGCTCTGGAAACACCATATATTTT | CASSTRPPASSGNTIYF
TRBJ1-2 | TRBV12-5 | NA | NA | TGTGCTAGTGGTTCGGGCCGGGACATCTATGGCTACACCTTC | CASGSGRDIYGYTF
TRBJ2-2 | TRBV6-5 | NA | NA | TGTGCCAGCAGTTATGGTTCGGCCGGGGAGCTGTTTTTT | CASSYGSAGELFF
TRBJ2-3 | TRBV7-6 | few | NA | TGTGCCAGCAGCTTAGTATCTTCAGACACAGATACGCAGTATTTT | CASSLVSSDTDTQYF
TRBJ1-5 | TRBV27 | once | TRBD1 | TGTGCCAGCAGTGATCTCCAGCAAGTCCCGCACAGGGGGTATCAGCCCCAGCATTTT | CASSDLQQVPHRGYQPQHF
TRBJ2-1 | TRBV10-3 | NA | TRBD2 | TGTGCCATCAGACCGGGACTAGCGGGGGTTTCCTACAATGAGCAGTTCTTC | CAIRPGLAGVSYNEQFF
TRBJ2-7 | TRBV5-1 | NA | TRBD1 | TGCGCCAGCAGCTGGACAGGTTATCAGGAGCAGTACTTC | CASSWTGYQEQYF
TRBJ2-7 | TRBV6-1 | NA | TRBD2 | TGTGCCAGCAGTGAGCGGGGGGATTCCTACGAGCAGTACTTC | CASSERGDSYEQYF
TRBJ2-7 | TRBV6-5 | NA | NA | TGTGCCAGCAGTTATTCAGGGCTCTCCTACGAGCAGTACTTC | CASSYSGLSYEQYF
TRBJ2-1 | TRBV29-1 | NA | NA | TGCAGCGTTGTGGACTTAGAGGCATTGATCGGGACATCCGAATACAATGAGCAGTTCTTC | CSVVDLEALIGTSEYNEQFF
TRBJ2-1 | TRBV5-1 | few | TRBD2 | TGCGCCAGCAGCTTCAAACTAGCGGGGGCATACAATGAGCAGTTCTTC | CASSFKLAGAYNEQFF
TRBJ2-7 | TRBV28 | NA | TRBD2 | TGTGCCAGCAGTTTACGGACCCGCGGGGGGGTAACCTACGAGCAGTACTTC | CASSLRTRGGVTYEQYF
TRBJ2-7 | TRBV28 | NA | TRBD1 | TGTGCCAGCAGTCTCCGGGACAGCTCCTACGAGCAGTACTTC | CASSLRDSSYEQYF
TRBJ2-7 | TRBV19 | NA | TRBD2 | TGTGCCAGTAGTATAGTTCCACTAGCGGGCAGCTCCTACGAGCAGTACTTC | CASSIVPLAGSSYEQYF
TRBJ1-3 | TRBV2 | NA | NA | TGTGCCAGCAGCGAAATCCCGGACAATTGTTTATCCTCTGGAAACACCATATATTTT | CASSEIPDNCLSSGNTIYF
TRBJ2-4 | TRBV30 | NA | NA | TGTGCCTGGGGGCCAGGCATAGCCAAAAACATTCAGTACTTC | CAWGPGIAKNIQYF
TRBJ2-4 | TRBV11-2 | NA | TRBD1 | TGTGCCAGCAGACCAATCCCTGACAGGGATCATCCAAACATTCAGTACTTC | CASRPIPDRDHPNIQYF
TRBJ1-2 | TRBV2 | NA | NA | TGTGCCAGCAGTCTGGGACTCCTTAGCTATGGCTACACCTTC | CASSLGLLSYGYTF
TRBJ1-2 | TRBV18 | NA | TRBD1 | TGTGCCAGCTCAATCCAAACCGGGACAGCGGAGTTATATGGCTACACCTTC | CASSIQTGTAELYGYTF